The clone carrying this T cell receptor (beta chain) was observed a single time. Its specificity is unknown. The table came from immunoSEQ multiplex PCR; TCRdb's copy has only in-frame clones and leaves some out. The table shows nearly 85,000 clones, with about 85% occurring only once. The data were taken from a study of cytotoxic CD8 clonotypes in ibrutinib-treated CLL. Study-level points and caveats: Whereas clonality rose at ibrutinib response, it declined toward baseline at progression.

V lost 7 bases, J lost 2 bases, and 17 bases lay in between. The CDR3 contains 15 residues. The source material was PBMCs, sampled after 12 months of ibrutinib treatment. The chain recombines TRBV23-1 with TRBJ2-5, with D possibly TRBD1 on 7 matching bases. TRBV23-1 is designated an ORF whose function remains uncertain. The origin of this receptor is a human donor with chronic lymphocytic leukemia. This CDR3 reads CASTAGQLPQETQYF. Here the CDR3 DNA reads TGCGCCAGCACCGCGGGACAGCTACCACAAGAGACCCAGTACTTC.